Presented here are 28 T cell receptor beta chains from one specimen sequenced in a study of T cells in Graves' hyperthyroidism and ophthalmopathy. The source material, RNA transcripts, was used to amplify TCR beta CDR3 regions. First-round RT-PCR of the TCR CDR3 relied on the HTBI primer set. One entry per CDR3 protein, called by TCRdb with MiXCR from the multiplex PCR reads. The data show fewer than 550,000 distinct CDR3 sequences, more than 15% seen once. Input material: blood. The receptors were sampled from a woman between 18 and 30 years old with Graves' hyperthyroidism.

In this sample, this clonotype turned up many times. This sequence joins TRBV20-1 and TRBJ2-7; D is possibly TRBD1 or TRBD2 (6 bases each). The germline gives CDR1 DFQATT, CDR2 SNEGSKA (reference sequence). V gave up 0 bases and J gave up 3 bases, with 12 bases separating them. The CDR3 is 14 amino acids. For the CDR3, the DNA is TGCAGTGCTAGAGATCAACAGGGAGGCTACGAGCAGTACTTC. It specifies CSARDQQGGYEQYF.

This clonotype was seen a handful of times. The chain has TRBV6-5 and TRBJ2-3; 9 bases match TRBD2. From germline, CDR1 is MNHEY and CDR2 SVGAGI. The CDR3 has 15 amino acids. J lost 2 bases, V lost 4 bases, and 4 bases had no gene match. The CDR3 loop is CASSFAGGPTDTQYF. CDR3 DNA: TGTGCCAGCAGTTTTGCGGGGGGGCCCACAGATACGCAGTATTTT.

This clonotype has ten or more counts. V usage is TRBV6-1 and J usage is TRBJ2-5, with D possibly matching TRBD1 (6 bases). The CDR3 has 14 residues. Looked up from germline, CDR1 is MNHNS and CDR2 is SASEGT. Deletions cut 5 bases from V and 2 bases from J, with 12 bases between. CDR3 sequence (DNA): TGTGCCAGCAGTAGATTAGGACAGCAAGAGACCCAGTACTTC. Protein: CASSRLGQQETQYF.

This clonotype has a count of ten or more. The chain carries TRBV6-5 and TRBJ1-5; no firm D call. Trimming shortened V by 0 bases and J by 6 bases, and 6 bases separated the two germline ends. Germline V CDR1 and CDR2: MNHEY, SVGAGI. This CDR3 is 13 amino acids long. In DNA form, the CDR3 reads TGTGCCAGCAGTTACTCCAGCGGTCAGCCCCAGCATTTT. Its translation is CASSYSSGQPQHF.

This clonotype was picked up one time. This chain joins TRBV11-2 and TRBJ1-3; possibly TRBD1 for D (6 bases). V lost 6 bases and J lost 8, with 14 bases in between. The germline V gene encodes CDR1 SGHAT and CDR2 FQNNGV. The CDR3 runs 13 residues. The CDR3 DNA sequence: TGTGCCAGCAGACCTACAGGGTGGGACACCATATATTTT. It codes for CASRPTGWDTIYF.

The V call is TRBV5-1, the J call TRBJ1-5; TRBD1 agrees at 10 bases. Germline V gives CDR1 SGHRS, CDR2 YFSETQ. Trimming at V came to 4 bases and at J to 6 bases, leaving 4 bases not matched to a gene. This CDR3 is built from 14 residues. This CDR3 reads CASSTGTGVQPQHF. The CDR3 DNA sequence: TGCGCCAGCAGCACAGGGACAGGGGTTCAGCCCCAGCATTTT.

This clonotype showed up many times. The chain uses TRBV20-1 and TRBJ2-7; the D gene could be TRBD1 or TRBD2 (7 bases each). V lost 3 bases to trimming and J lost 4 bases, with 16 bases between them. The CDR3 length is 14 residues. Germline CDR1 and CDR2: DFQATT and SNEGSKA (reference sequence). The CDR3 reads CSARGRDSTYEQYF. The CDR3 DNA reads TGCAGTGCTAGGGGGAGGGACAGTACTTACGAGCAGTACTTC.

This clonotype was counted many times. As DNA, the CDR3 is TGTGCCAGCAGTTATAGGACAGGGGCGGTTCAAGAGACCCAGTACTTC. It translates to CASSYRTGAVQETQYF. V and J are TRBV11-2 and TRBJ2-5, with 9 positions matching TRBD1. The germline V gene encodes CDR1 SGHAT and CDR2 FQNNGV. V lost 6 bases, J lost 2 bases, and 10 bases stayed unmatched. The CDR3 consists of 16 residues.

This clonotype was seen more than once but under ten times. The chain has TRBV19 and TRBJ1-6; D may be TRBD1 (6 bases). Deletions cut 6 bases from V and 9 bases from J, with 9 bases between. Germline V gene data show CDR1 as LNHDA and CDR2 as SQIVND (reference sequence). CDR3 length: 12 amino acids. The DNA for the CDR3 is TGTGCCAGTAGAAGGGGGAGTTCACCCCTCCACTTT. Its protein is CASRRGSSPLHF.

The V and J genes are TRBV7-2 and TRBJ2-3; no clear D gene. V shed 1 base and J shed 1 base, with 9 bases lying between them. Germline V gene sequence: CDR1 SGHTA, CDR2 FQGNSA. CDR3 length: 15 amino acids. The CDR3 coding sequence is TGTGCCAGCAGCTTAGTTACCGGTCGCACAGATACGCAGTATTTT. It translates to CASSLVTGRTDTQYF.

The table lists this clonotype with many counts. The rearrangement links TRBV5-1 to TRBJ1-1; D remains ambiguous. There are 15 residues in the CDR3. Germline lookup yields CDR1 SGHRS and CDR2 YFSETQ. The V and J ends lost 4 bases and 2 bases respectively, with 15 bases between them. CDR3 DNA: TGCGCCAGCAGCCCAGACGTGAGGATCAACACTGAAGCTTTCTTT. Protein: CASSPDVRINTEAFF. Full variable domain (outside the CDR3, taken from reference TRBV5-1 and TRBJ1-1): KAGVTQTPRYLIKTRGQQVTLSCSPISGHRSVSWYQQTPGQGLQFLFEYFSETQRNKGNFPGRFSGRQFSNSRSEMNVSTLELGDSALYLCASSPDVRINTEAFFGQGTRLTVV.

This clonotype was observed many times. The rearrangement joins TRBV6-1 to TRBJ2-1, with 10 positions matching TRBD2. V shed 6 bases and J 9 bases; nucleotides not matched to a gene: 8. Germline CDR1 and CDR2: MNHNS and SASEGT. This CDR3 has 14 residues. CDR3: CASSPSGRISEQFF. The CDR3 nucleotides read TGTGCCAGCAGCCCTAGCGGGAGAATTAGTGAGCAGTTCTTC.

This clonotype was observed at least ten times. The V call is TRBV27, the J call TRBJ2-1; TRBD1 matches at 10 bases. This CDR3 spans 17 amino acids. J was trimmed by 9 bases and V by 5 bases; bases with no gene match: 16. Germline lookup yields CDR1 MNHEY and CDR2 SMNVEV (reference sequence). The CDR3 DNA reads as TGTGCCAGCAGTCAGATGACAGGGGGCGCAAATTGGGGTGAGCAGTTCTTC. It codes for CASSQMTGGANWGEQFF.

This clonotype was counted ten times or more. This chain joins TRBV11-2 and TRBJ2-7; 12 bases agree with TRBD2. The CDR3 runs 21 residues. V lost 5 bases and J lost 2; bases outside the gene matches: 22. Germline CDR1 is SGHAT and CDR2 is FQNNGV. CDR3 nucleotides: TGTGCCAGCAGCCCCCTGAAGCCTCTAGCGGGAGGGCCGGGTCGACCCTACGAGCAGTACTTC. It translates to CASSPLKPLAGGPGRPYEQYF.

This clonotype showed up many times. The chain has TRBV5-5 and TRBJ1-1, with D tentatively TRBD1 (6 bases). Germline CDR1 and CDR2: SGHKS and YYEKEE (reference sequence). The V end lost 4 bases, the J end lost 1 base, and 11 bases lay between the germline ends. The CDR3 has 14 amino acids. CDR3 loop: CASSLTGANTEAFF. CDR3 DNA: TGTGCCAGCAGCCTGACAGGAGCGAACACTGAAGCTTTCTTT.

Ten or more counts support this clonotype. The J gene is TRBJ2-5, the V gene TRBV3-1, with D possibly matching TRBD1 (6 bases). Germline lookup yields CDR1 LGHDT and CDR2 YNNKEL (reference sequence). The V end lost 1 base, the J end lost 5 bases, and 17 bases lay between the germline ends. This CDR3 is 16 amino acids long. The CDR3: CASSQVQDSQEETQYF. In DNA form, the CDR3 reads TGTGCCAGCAGCCAAGTGCAGGACAGCCAGGAGGAGACCCAGTACTTC.

This rearrangement joins TRBV20-1 to TRBJ2-5, with D perhaps TRBD1 or TRBD2 (5 bases each). The CDR3 runs 14 residues. CDR1 and CDR2 from the germline V gene are DFQATT and SNEGSKA (reference sequence). The V and J ends lost 5 bases and 0 bases respectively, with 13 bases between them. The CDR3 coding sequence is TGCAGTGCTGGGACCGGGGCAAACCAAGAGACCCAGTACTTC. Translation: CSAGTGANQETQYF.

This clonotype was picked up a small number of times. V and J are TRBV25-1 and TRBJ1-5; D may be TRBD1 (5 bases). This CDR3 has 14 residues. Germline CDR1 MGHDK, CDR2 SYGVNS. With 8 bases removed from V and 6 bases from J, the gap between germline ends came to 17 bases. In DNA, the CDR3 is TGTGCCAGCCAACCTGCGGGGGGTGGTCAGCCCCAGCATTTT. Translation: CASQPAGGGQPQHF.

At least ten counts were recorded for this clonotype. The gene calls are TRBV12-3 or TRBV12-4 and TRBJ2-7; 10 positions match TRBD1. This CDR3 has 14 residues. With 5 bases clipped from V and 7 bases from J, the junction kept 8 bases outside the gene matches. The CDR3 region is CASSPGTGAKEQYF. Here the CDR3 DNA reads TGTGCCAGCAGTCCCGGGACAGGGGCAAAGGAGCAGTACTTC.

The chain uses TRBV6-1 and TRBJ2-1; tentative D call: TRBD2 (6 bases). V lost 4 bases and J lost 2, with 9 bases in between. CDR3 length equals 14 residues. CDR1 is MNHNS, CDR2 SASEGT, per germline. This CDR3 is CASSALATYNEQFF. The CDR3 nucleotides read TGTGCCAGCAGTGCCCTAGCGACCTACAATGAGCAGTTCTTC.

This clonotype was found a few times. The CDR3 sequence: CASSQDGGLRETQYF. As DNA, the CDR3 is TGTGCCAGCAGCCAAGATGGGGGACTAAGAGAGACCCAGTACTTC. The chain is built from TRBV4-2 and TRBJ2-5, with 7 bases fitting TRBD2. Germline values: CDR1 LGHNA, CDR2 YNFKEQ. The CDR3 runs to 15 residues. Trimming took 0 bases from V and 4 from J; bases not matched to a gene: 5.

This chain links TRBV29-1 with TRBJ2-3; TRBD2 agrees at 12 bases. Germline CDR1 and CDR2: SQVTM and ANQGSEA. The trim removed 1 base at V and 0 bases at J, leaving 8 bases unmatched. There are 18 residues in the CDR3. The CDR3 reads CSVEAVVLAGGSTDTQYF. CDR3 bases: TGCAGCGTTGAAGCAGTTGTACTAGCGGGGGGTAGCACAGATACGCAGTATTTT.

This clonotype was seen more than once but under ten times. The chain is built from TRBV5-1 and TRBJ2-1; 7 bases are shared with TRBD2. With 7 bases clipped from V and 9 bases from J, the junction kept 7 bases outside the gene matches. The CDR3 covers 12 residues. In germline, CDR1 is SGHRS, CDR2 YFSETQ. The CDR3 sequence is CASGSTSIEQFF. The CDR3 nucleotides are TGCGCCAGCGGCTCGACTAGCATTGAGCAGTTCTTC.

In its sample, this clonotype was seen many times. This rearrangement joins TRBV20-1 to TRBJ2-3; possible D gene TRBD2, 6 bases. The CDR3 sequence is 16 residues long. The V gene's germline CDR1 is DFQATT and CDR2 SNEGSKA (reference sequence). Trimming pared 1 base from V and 2 bases from J, leaving 16 bases between. The DNA for the CDR3 is TGCAGTGCTAGAGGATGGGGGAGGAGGGACACAGATACGCAGTATTTT. Translating it yields CSARGWGRRDTDTQYF.

This clonotype has ten or more counts. The DNA for the CDR3 is TGCAGTGCTAGGCCCCACGGGAGCTACGAGCAGTACTTC. Amino acids: CSARPHGSYEQYF. V gene TRBV20-1 combines with J gene TRBJ2-7; tentative D call: TRBD2 (6 bases). The CDR3 consists of 13 residues. From germline, CDR1 is DFQATT and CDR2 SNEGSKA (reference sequence). V was shortened by 3 bases and J by 3 bases, with 12 bases between the two germline ends.

The sample holds many counts of this clonotype. This rearrangement joins TRBV6-1 to TRBJ2-5, with D tentatively TRBD2 (6 bases). V lost 5 bases to trimming and J lost 0 bases, with 13 bases between them. The CDR3 is 15 residues long. Germline CDR1 reads MNHNS; CDR2 reads SASEGT. CDR3 bases: TGTGCCAGCAGTAAGAGCGGGTACTACCAAGAGACCCAGTACTTC. Translating gives CASSKSGYYQETQYF.

This clonotype was observed at least ten times. CDR3 DNA: TGTGCCAGCAGTGCGGGTCACTCTGGGGCCAACGTCCTGACTTTC. Residues: CASSAGHSGANVLTF. This chain uses TRBV6-1 with TRBJ2-6; D not certain. Trimming shortened V by 4 bases and J by 0 bases, and 7 bases separated the two germline ends. CDR1 is MNHNS, CDR2 SASEGT, per germline. The CDR3 has 15 residues.

Note on this clonotype: A much more abundant neighbour one base away suggests this may be a read error. The V call is TRBV20-1, the J call TRBJ2-1; D is perhaps TRBD1 or TRBD2 (5 bases each). The CDR3 has 15 residues. The V end lost 1 base, the J end lost 4 bases, and 14 bases lay between the germline ends. CDR1 is DFQATT, CDR2 SNEGSKA, per germline (reference sequence). CDR3: CSARGSPGPYNEQFF. DNA for the CDR3: TGCAGTGCTAGAGGTTCCCCGGGGCCTTACAATGAGCAGTTCTTC.